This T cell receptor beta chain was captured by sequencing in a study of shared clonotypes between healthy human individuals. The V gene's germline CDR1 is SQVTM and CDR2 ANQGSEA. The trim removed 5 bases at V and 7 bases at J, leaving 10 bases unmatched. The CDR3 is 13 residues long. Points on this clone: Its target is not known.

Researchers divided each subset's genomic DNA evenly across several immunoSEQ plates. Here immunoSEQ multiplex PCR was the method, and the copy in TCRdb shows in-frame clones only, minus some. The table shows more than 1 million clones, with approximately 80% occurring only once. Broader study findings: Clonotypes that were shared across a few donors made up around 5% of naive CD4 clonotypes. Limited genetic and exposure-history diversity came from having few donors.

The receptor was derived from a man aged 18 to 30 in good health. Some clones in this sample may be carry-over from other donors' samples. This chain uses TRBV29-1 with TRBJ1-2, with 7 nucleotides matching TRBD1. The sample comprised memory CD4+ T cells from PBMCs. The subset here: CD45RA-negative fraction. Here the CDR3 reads CSVIQGGGGGYTF. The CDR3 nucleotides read TGCAGCGTTATTCAAGGGGGCGGTGGTGGCTACACCTTC.